This T cell receptor beta chain derives from a study of CD8 T cells in Susac syndrome (dated by TCRdb to between 2017 and 2020). Describing the broader study: Of the Susac syndrome patients who were sequenced, about six had clinically active disease and eight or nine were in clinical remission. Whether CD8+ T cell activation and differentiation in Susac syndrome was antigen driven was tested using repertoire sequencing. At blood withdrawal, Susac syndrome patients were therapy-naive, treated with corticosteroids (with IVIg additionally given to some), or treated with IVIg alone. Results and caveats for the whole study, not just this receptor: In patients with Susac syndrome, the CD4+ T cell repertoire showed no detectable clonal expansion. The number of individuals in the TCR sequencing and HLA analysis was recognized as being relatively small.

The V end loses 5 bases and the J end loses 4 bases, and a stretch of 11 bases separates them. The CDR3 has 13 amino acids, counting the end cysteine and phenylalanine. Only the CDR3 part of the read is kept: 39 bases, read in frame from the first base. CDR1 and CDR2 are read off the germline V gene (reference sequence) as SEHNR and FQNEAQ. Peripheral blood CD8+ and CD4+ T cells from healthy donors, Susac syndrome patients and multiple sclerosis patients were profiled using high-throughput TCR beta sequencing. Recently defined diagnostic criteria for definite or probable disease were met by the Susac syndrome patients. CD8+ TEMRA cells were enriched by FACS, while bulk CD8+ and CD4+ T cells were purified by magnetic negative isolation. Blood was collected in EDTA tubes and processed within 24 hours, with PBMCs isolated through density gradient centrifugation. PBMCs intended for TCR sequencing were cryopreserved in liquid nitrogen and thawed later in a water bath at 37 degrees C. The sorted or isolated CD4+, CD8+ and CD8+ TEMRA cells had a purity of 90% or higher.

RNA was extracted using the RNeasy kit, and roughly 0.5 to 1 microgram was reverse transcribed with random hexamers. The immunoSEQ multiplex PCR assay, which covers 54 Vbeta and 13 Jbeta segments, was used to amplify TCR beta CDR3 regions. PCR amplification bias was corrected by using a synthetic template baseline for primer optimization and computational correction. The authors' analysis ran thus. Reads were annotated to V, D and J genes per IMGT and analyzed with immunoSEQ Analyzer, keeping only productive sequences. To calculate clonality, Shannon entropy was normalized by log2 of the number of productive unique sequences and then subtracted from one. For each patient and control, public and private clones were evaluated within the 100 most prevalent clones. Clones were defined as Susac-specific if absent from the healthy and MS cohorts, from 1052 published viral clones and from other ImmuneACCESS disease sequences. TCRdb ran its own pipeline on the public reads, namely fastp trimming at Q25 and MiXCR clone calling, and kept in-frame beta chains. Every distinct CDR3 protein forms one entry, paired with its most common genes and DNA. In this record, the V and J calls reflect TCRdb's handling and not the investigators' own analysis. This sample holds 150,000 to 200,000 distinct CDR3 sequences; 94% were observed only once. The ten largest clones add up to 0.12% of the sample.

With respect to this clonotype: There is no known antigen for this receptor. Base quality data are lacking; no much larger clone is found one base away.

The rearrangement combines TRBV7-9 with TRBJ1-1, with an unclear D gene assignment. The receptor was isolated from a human donor with Susac syndrome. Sequencing input: CD4+ T cells from PBMCs. The CDR3 region reads CASSAWGGTEAFF. The DNA sequence reads TGTGCCAGCAGCGCTTGGGGAGGCACTGAAGCTTTCTTT.